The following is a T cell receptor beta chain sequence with its context. Its specificity is unknown. The data were taken from a study of PD-L1 blockade in urothelial cancer. The wider study: Blood was tested 3 weeks (second dose) and 6 weeks into treatment. The median T cell count in blood samples was about 140,000.

TCRdb's copy holds only in-frame clones and misses some; the assay was immunoSEQ multiplex PCR. The table shows 40,000 to 60,000 clones, with approximately 80% occurring only once. The CDR3 sequence is 16 residues long. Germline-derived CDR1 and CDR2 are SGHRS and YFSETQ. V lost 0 bases, J lost 0 bases, and 5 bases stayed unmatched. Time point denoted: peripheral blood 6 weeks after treatment start. Study-level findings and limits: Durable-benefit cases showed more tumor-associated blood clone expansion at 3 weeks.

The sequenced sample was PBMCs, obtained around atezolizumab (anti-PD-L1) treatment. This TCR was recovered from a man in his sixties or seventies with urothelial cancer. V gene TRBV5-1 combines with J gene TRBJ2-7; TRBD1 matches 8 bases. The CDR3 sequence is CASSLGTGTGSYEQYF. CDR3 DNA: TGCGCCAGCAGCTTGGGGACAGGGACGGGCTCCTACGAGCAGTACTTC. Combining the CDR3 with reference TRBV5-1 and TRBJ2-7 gives the whole variable domain KAGVTQTPRYLIKTRGQQVTLSCSPISGHRSVSWYQQTPGQGLQFLFEYFSETQRNKGNFPGRFSGRQFSNSRSEMNVSTLELGDSALYLCASSLGTGTGSYEQYFGPGTRLTVT.